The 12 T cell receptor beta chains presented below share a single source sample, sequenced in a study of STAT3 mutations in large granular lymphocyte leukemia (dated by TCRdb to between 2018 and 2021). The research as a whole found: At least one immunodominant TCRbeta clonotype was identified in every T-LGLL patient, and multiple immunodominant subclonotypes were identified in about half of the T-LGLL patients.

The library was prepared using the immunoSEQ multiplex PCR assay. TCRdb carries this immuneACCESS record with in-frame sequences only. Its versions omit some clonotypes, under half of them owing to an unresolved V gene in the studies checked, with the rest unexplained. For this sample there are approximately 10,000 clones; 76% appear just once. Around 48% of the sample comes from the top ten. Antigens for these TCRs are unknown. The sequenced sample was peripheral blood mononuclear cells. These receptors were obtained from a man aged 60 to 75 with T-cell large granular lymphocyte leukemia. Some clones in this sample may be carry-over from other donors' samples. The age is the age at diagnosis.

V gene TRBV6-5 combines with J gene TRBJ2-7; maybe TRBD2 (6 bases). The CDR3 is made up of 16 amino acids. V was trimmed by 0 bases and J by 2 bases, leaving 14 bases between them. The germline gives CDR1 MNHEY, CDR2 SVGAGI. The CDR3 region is CASSYSADGSAYEQYF. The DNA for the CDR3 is TGTGCCAGCAGTTACTCAGCGGACGGGAGCGCCTACGAGCAGTACTTC.

The CDR3 protein is CASSFNGGGYGYTF. CDR3 coding DNA: TGTGCCAGCAGCTTTAACGGGGGGGGCTACGGCTACACCTTC. The chain joins TRBV5-4 to TRBJ1-2, with D tentatively TRBD1 (6 bases). V lost 2 bases and J 8 bases, leaving 16 bases between the germline ends. CDR3 length: 14 amino acids. In germline, CDR1 is SGHNT, CDR2 YYREEE (reference sequence).

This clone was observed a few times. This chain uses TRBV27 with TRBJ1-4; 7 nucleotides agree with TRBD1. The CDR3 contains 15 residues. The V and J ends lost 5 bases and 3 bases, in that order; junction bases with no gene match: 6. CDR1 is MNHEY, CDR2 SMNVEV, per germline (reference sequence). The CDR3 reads CASSQQGSSNEKLFF. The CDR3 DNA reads TGTGCCAGCAGTCAACAGGGGTCCTCTAATGAAAAACTGTTTTTT.

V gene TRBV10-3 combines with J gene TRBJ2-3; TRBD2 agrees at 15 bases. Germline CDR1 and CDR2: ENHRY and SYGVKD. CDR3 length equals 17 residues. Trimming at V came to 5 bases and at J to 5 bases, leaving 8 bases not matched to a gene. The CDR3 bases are TGTGCCATCAGTTTCGGGACTAGCGGGAGGAGAGGAGATACGCAGTATTTT. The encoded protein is CAISFGTSGRRGDTQYF.

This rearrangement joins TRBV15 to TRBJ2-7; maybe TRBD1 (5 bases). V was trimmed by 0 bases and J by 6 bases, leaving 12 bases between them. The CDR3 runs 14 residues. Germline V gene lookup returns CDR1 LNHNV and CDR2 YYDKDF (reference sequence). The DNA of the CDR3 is TGTGCCACCAGCAGAGATATTTCAGGGTTCGAGCAGTACTTC. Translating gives CATSRDISGFEQYF. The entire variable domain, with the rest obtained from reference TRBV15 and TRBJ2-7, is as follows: DAMVIQNPRYQVTQFGKPVTLSCSQTLNHNVMYWYQQKSSQAPKLLFHYYDKDFNNEADTPDNFQSRRPNTSFCFLDIRSPGLGDTAMYLCATSRDISGFEQYFGPGTRLTVT.

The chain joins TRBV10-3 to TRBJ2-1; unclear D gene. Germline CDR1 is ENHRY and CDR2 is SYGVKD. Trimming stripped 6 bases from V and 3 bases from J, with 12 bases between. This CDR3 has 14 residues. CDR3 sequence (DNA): TGTGCCATCAGCGATCAATCGTTCTACAATGAGCAGTTCTTC. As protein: CAISDQSFYNEQFF.

The CDR3 reads CASSRSTWTGHDNEQFF. As DNA, the CDR3 is TGTGCCAGCAGTAGATCAACTTGGACAGGCCATGACAATGAGCAGTTCTTC. The chain has TRBV27 and TRBJ2-1; TRBD1 agrees at 7 bases. From germline, CDR1 is MNHEY and CDR2 SMNVEV (reference sequence). V was clipped by 5 bases and J by 5 bases; unmatched bases: 15. The CDR3 is made up of 17 amino acids.

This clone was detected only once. The CDR3 DNA reads as TGTGCCAGCAAGGGGGCCGCCAGTACGCAGTATTTT. Protein: CASKGAASTQYF. The chain joins TRBV11-3 to TRBJ2-3, with 7 bases aligning to TRBD1. Looked up from germline, CDR1 is SGHNT and CDR2 is YENEEA. This CDR3 contains 12 residues. The ends lost 7 bases at V and 8 bases at J; junction bases unmatched: 6. The variable domain in full, completed from reference TRBV11-3 and TRBJ2-3, reads EAGVVQSPRYKIIEKKQPVAFWCNPISGHNTLYWYLQNLGQGPELLIRYENEEAVDDSQLPKDRFSAERLKGVDSTLKIQPAELGDSAVYLCASKGAASTQYFGPGTRLTVL.

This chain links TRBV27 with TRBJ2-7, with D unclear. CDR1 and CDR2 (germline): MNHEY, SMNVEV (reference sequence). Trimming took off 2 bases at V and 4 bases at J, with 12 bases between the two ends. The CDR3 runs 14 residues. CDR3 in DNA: TGTGCCAGCAGTTTAGAGGCAGAACCTTACGAGCAGTACTTC. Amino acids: CASSLEAEPYEQYF.

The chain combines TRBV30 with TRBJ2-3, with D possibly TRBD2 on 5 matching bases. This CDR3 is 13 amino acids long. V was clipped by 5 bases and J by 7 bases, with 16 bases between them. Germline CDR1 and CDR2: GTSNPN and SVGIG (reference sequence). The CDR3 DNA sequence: TGTGCCTGGGGTAGCGCCGGCACTAATACGCAGTATTTT. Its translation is CAWGSAGTNTQYF.

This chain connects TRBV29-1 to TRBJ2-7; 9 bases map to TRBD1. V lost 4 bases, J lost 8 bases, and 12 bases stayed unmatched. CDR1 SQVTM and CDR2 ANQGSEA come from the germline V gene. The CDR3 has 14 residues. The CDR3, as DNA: TGCAGCGTTGTCAAGGACAGGGGTACTACGCAGCAGTACTTC. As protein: CSVVKDRGTTQQYF.

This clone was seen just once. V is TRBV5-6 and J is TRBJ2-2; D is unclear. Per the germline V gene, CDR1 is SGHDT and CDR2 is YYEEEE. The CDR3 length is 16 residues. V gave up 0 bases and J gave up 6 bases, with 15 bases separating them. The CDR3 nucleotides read TGTGCCAGCAGCTTGGTTCGAGCCAGTTTACCCGGGGAGCTGTTTTTT. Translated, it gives CASSLVRASLPGELFF.